The clone carrying this T cell receptor beta chain turned up a few times. The antigen remains unidentified. This sample was taken from a study of T-cell reconstitution after alpha-beta-depleted transplantation in children. Whole-study results and caveats: Reported findings indicate that, about two months after transplant, alpha-beta T cells came from several hundred expanded clones, which were derived from non-depleted graft cells. Day-60 TCRbeta diversity that was high in some patients was derived from surviving recipient T cells and thymic progenitors. T-cell counts and diversity at one year post-transplant came mainly from newly produced T cells.

The CDR3 extends over 14 amino acids. The germline V gene has CDR1 SGHRS and CDR2 YFSETQ. Trimming took off 0 bases at V and 2 bases at J, with 9 bases between the two ends. As it was prepared, the TCRbeta library received unique molecular identifiers. TCRdb redid the calling of the PCR reads with MiXCR, one entry per CDR3 protein. This sample yields some 840,000 distinct CDR3 sequences, of which roughly 15% are seen a single time; roughly 5% belongs to the top ten. The chain couples TRBV5-1 to TRBJ2-7, with D hard to call. The TCR was taken from a male patient between 10 and 17 years old who had a stem cell transplant for acute lymphoblastic leukemia, so the T cells may come from the graft donor. This sample comprised PBMCs, mostly from graft donor cells, obtained 360 days after TCRalphabeta/CD19-depleted stem cell transplant. The CDR3 nucleotides are TGCGCCAGCAGCTTGGATCTTGGAGCCTACGAGCAGTACTTC. The encoded protein is CASSLDLGAYEQYF.